Shown below are 3 T cell receptor beta chains from a single sample sequenced in a study of beta chain features in type 1 diabetes. The authors reverse transcribed all of the isolated RNA, so sequencing captured expressed TCRB transcripts. Assay: immunoSEQ multiplex PCR; the TCRdb copy retains only in-frame clones and omits some. The table includes 200,000 to 300,000 clones, 13% to 15% detected once. Input material: naive CD4+ T cells from blood. The receptors were sampled from a woman in her forties in good health.

V and J are TRBV19 and TRBJ2-4, with 9 bases that match TRBD1. The CDR3 runs to 15 residues. Germline CDR1 and CDR2: LNHDA and SQIVND (reference sequence). J was trimmed by 4 bases and V by 10 bases; bases with no gene match: 11. The CDR3 region has the DNA TGTGCCACGGCCTACCTCGGGACAGGGAAAAACATTCAGTACTTC. Its translation is CATAYLGTGKNIQYF.

The chain is built from TRBV9 and TRBJ2-1; the match to TRBD2 covers 11 bases. V shed 2 bases and J 5 bases; nucleotides not matched to a gene: 3. The CDR3 is made up of 15 amino acids. The germline gives CDR1 SGDLS, CDR2 YYNGEE. CDR3 in amino acids: CASSVSGGANNEQFF. CDR3 DNA sequence: TGTGCCAGCAGCGTTAGCGGGGGGGCGAACAATGAGCAGTTCTTC. The full variable domain, rest sourced from reference TRBV9 and TRBJ2-1, is DSGVTQTPKHLITATGQRVTLRCSPRSGDLSVYWYQQSLDQGLQFLIQYYNGEERAKGNILERFSAQQFPDLHSELNLSSLELGDSALYFCASSVSGGANNEQFFGPGTRLTVL.

This clone appeared many times. The V gene is TRBV4-3, the J gene TRBJ1-2; D is possibly TRBD1 (6 bases). CDR3 length equals 13 residues. The V end was cut by 3 bases, the J end by 8 bases, with 13 bases between. Germline V gives CDR1 LGHNA, CDR2 YSLEER. The CDR3 sequence is CASSHHRERGYTF. For the CDR3, the DNA is TGCGCCAGCAGCCATCACAGGGAGCGAGGCTACACCTTC.